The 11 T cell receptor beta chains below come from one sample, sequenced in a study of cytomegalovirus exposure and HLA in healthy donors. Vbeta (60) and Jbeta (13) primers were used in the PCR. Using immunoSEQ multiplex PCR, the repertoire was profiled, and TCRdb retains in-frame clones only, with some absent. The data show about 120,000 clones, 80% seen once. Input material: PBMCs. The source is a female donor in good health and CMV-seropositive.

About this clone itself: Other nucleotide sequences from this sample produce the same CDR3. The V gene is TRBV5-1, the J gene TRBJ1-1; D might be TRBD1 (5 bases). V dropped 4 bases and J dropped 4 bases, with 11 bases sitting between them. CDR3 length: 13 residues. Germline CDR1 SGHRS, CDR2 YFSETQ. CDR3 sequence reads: CASSRTGGTEAFF. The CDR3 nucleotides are TGCGCCAGCAGCCGGACGGGGGGCACTGAAGCTTTCTTT.

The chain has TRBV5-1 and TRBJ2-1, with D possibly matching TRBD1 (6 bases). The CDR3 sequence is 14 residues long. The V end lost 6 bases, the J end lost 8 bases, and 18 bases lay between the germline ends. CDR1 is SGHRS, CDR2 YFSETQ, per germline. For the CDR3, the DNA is TGCGCCAGCAATGCCGCAACAGGGTGGGATGAGCAGTTCTTC. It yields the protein CASNAATGWDEQFF.

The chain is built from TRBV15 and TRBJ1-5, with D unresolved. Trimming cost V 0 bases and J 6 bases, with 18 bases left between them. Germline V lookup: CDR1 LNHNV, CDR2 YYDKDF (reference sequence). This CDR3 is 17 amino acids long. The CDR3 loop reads CATSRDSTVGVIQPQHF. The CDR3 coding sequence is TGTGCCACCAGCAGAGACAGCACAGTCGGGGTCATTCAGCCCCAGCATTTT.

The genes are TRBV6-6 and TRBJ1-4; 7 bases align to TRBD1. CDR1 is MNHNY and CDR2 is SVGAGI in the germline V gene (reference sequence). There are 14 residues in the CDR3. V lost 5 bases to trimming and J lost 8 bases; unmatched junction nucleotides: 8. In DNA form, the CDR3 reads TGTGCCAGCAGTCCAAGGGGGCCCAGCGAAAAACTGTTTTTT. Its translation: CASSPRGPSEKLFF.

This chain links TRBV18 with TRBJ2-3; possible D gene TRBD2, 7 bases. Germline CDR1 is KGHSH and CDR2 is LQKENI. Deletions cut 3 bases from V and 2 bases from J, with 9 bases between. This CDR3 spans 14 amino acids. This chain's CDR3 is CASSPGGPTDTQYF. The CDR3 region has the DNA TGTGCCAGCTCACCGGGGGGGCCCACAGATACGCAGTATTTT.

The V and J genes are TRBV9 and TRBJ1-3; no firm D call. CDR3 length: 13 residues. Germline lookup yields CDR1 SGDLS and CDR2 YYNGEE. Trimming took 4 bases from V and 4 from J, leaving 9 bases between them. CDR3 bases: TGTGCCAGCAGCTCGGGAGAGGGAAACACCATATATTTT. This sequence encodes CASSSGEGNTIYF.

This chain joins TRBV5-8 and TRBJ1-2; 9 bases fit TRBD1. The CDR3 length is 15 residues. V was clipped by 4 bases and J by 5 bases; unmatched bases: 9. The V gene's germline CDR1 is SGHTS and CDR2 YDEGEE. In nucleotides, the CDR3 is TGTGCCAGCAGCCCTACAGGACAGGGGATTTATGGCTACACCTTC. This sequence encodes CASSPTGQGIYGYTF. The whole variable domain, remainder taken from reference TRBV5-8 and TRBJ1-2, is EAGVTQSPTHLIKTRGQQATLRCSPISGHTSVYWYQQALGLGLQFLLWYDEGEERNRGNFPPRFSGRQFPNYSSELNVNALELEDSALYLCASSPTGQGIYGYTFGSGTRLTVV.

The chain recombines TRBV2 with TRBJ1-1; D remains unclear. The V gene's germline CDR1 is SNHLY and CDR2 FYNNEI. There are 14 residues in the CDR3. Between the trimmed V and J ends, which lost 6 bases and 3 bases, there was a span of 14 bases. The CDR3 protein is CASRPRIGYTEAFF. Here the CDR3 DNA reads TGTGCCAGCAGGCCCAGGATTGGTTACACTGAAGCTTTCTTT.

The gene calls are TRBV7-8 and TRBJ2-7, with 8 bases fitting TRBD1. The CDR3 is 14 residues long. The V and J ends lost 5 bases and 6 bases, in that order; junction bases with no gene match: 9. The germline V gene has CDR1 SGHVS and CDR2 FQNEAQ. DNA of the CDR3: TGTGCCAGCAGCCTAGGGACAGGAGTTCGCGAGCAGTACTTC. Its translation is CASSLGTGVREQYF.

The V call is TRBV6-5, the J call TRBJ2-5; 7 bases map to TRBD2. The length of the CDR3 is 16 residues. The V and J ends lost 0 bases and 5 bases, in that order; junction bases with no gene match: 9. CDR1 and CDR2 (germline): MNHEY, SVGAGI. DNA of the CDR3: TGTGCCAGCAGTTACTCCGAGGCCGTGGGAGGGGAGACCCAGTACTTC. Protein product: CASSYSEAVGGETQYF.

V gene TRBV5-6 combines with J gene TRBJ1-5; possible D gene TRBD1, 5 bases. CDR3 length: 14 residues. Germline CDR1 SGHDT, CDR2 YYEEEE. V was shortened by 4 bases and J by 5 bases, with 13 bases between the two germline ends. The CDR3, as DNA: TGTGCCAGCAGCCTCTGGACACCGCATCAGCCCCAGCATTTT. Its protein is CASSLWTPHQPQHF.